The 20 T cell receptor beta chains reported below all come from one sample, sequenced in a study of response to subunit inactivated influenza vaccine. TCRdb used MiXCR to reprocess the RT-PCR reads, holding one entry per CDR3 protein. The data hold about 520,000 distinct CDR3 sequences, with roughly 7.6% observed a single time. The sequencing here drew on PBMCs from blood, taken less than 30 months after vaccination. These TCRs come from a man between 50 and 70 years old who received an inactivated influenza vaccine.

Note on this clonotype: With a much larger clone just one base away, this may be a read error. CDR3 in amino acids: CASPQTNGELFF. For the CDR3, the DNA is TGTGCCAGCCCCCAAACGAACGGGGAGCTGTTTTTT. J is TRBJ2-2 and V is TRBV7-9; D gene ambiguous. Per the germline V gene, CDR1 is SEHNR and CDR2 is FQNEAQ (reference sequence). The CDR3 extends over 12 amino acids. Trimming took 8 bases from V and 7 from J, leaving 11 bases between them.

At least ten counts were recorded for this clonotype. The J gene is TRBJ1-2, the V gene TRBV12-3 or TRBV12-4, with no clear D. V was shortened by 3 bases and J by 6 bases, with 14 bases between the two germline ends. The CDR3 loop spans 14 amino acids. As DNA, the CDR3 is TGTGCCAGCAGTTTTTCCCGAAGTACTGATGGCTACACCTTC. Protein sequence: CASSFSRSTDGYTF.

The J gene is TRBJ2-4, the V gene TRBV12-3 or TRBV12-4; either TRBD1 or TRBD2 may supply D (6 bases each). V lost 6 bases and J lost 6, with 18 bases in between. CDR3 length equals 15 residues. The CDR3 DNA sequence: TGTGCCAGCAGCCCGGACCGGGGGCGGATAAACATTCAGTACTTC. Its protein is CASSPDRGRINIQYF.

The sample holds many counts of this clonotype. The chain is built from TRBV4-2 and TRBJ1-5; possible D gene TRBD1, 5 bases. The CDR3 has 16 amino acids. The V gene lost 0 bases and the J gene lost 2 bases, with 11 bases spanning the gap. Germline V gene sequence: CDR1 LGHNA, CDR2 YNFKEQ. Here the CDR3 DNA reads TGTGCCAGCAGCCAAGAAACAGCGGGGGGCAATCAGCCCCAGCATTTT. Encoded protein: CASSQETAGGNQPQHF.

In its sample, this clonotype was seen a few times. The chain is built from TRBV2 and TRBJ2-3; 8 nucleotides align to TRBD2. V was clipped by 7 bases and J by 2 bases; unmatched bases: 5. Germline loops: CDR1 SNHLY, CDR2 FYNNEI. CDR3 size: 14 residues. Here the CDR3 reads CASKREGNTDTQYF. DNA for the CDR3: TGTGCCAGCAAACGGGAGGGTAACACAGATACGCAGTATTTT.

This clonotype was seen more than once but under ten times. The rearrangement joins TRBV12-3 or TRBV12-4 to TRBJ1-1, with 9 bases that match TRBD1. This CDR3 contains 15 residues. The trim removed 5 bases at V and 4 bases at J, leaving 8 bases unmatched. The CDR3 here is CASSRTGAMSTEAFF. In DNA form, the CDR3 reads TGTGCCAGCAGTCGGACAGGGGCTATGAGCACTGAAGCTTTCTTT.

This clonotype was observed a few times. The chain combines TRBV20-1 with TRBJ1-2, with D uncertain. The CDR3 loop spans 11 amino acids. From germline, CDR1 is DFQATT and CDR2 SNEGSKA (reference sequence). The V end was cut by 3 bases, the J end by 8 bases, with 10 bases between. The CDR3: CSARDPRGYTF. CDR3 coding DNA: TGCAGTGCTAGGGACCCTCGGGGCTACACCTTC.

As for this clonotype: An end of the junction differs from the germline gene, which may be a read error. The CDR3 is CASSSDSSLNTKAFF. The CDR3 nucleotides read TGTGCCAGCAGCTCCGACAGTTCACTGAACACTAAAGCTTTCTTT. The rearrangement uses TRBV16 and TRBJ1-1, with a tentative D call TRBD1 (5 bases). This CDR3 has 15 amino acids. CDR1 and CDR2 from the germline V gene are KGHSY and FQNENV.

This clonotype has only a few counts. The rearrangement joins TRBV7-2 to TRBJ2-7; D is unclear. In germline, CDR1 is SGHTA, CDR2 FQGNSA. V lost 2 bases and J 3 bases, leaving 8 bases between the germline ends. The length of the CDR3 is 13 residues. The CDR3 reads CASSLQVGYEQYF. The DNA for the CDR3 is TGTGCCAGCAGCTTACAGGTTGGCTACGAGCAGTACTTC.

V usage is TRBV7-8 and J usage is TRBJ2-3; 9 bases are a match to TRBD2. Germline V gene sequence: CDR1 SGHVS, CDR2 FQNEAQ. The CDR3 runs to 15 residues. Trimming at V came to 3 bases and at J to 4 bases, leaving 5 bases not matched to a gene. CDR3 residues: CASSFGTSTPDTQYF. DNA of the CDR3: TGTGCCAGCAGCTTCGGGACTAGCACGCCAGATACGCAGTATTTT.

The DNA of the CDR3 is TGTGCCAGCAGTTACGCAGGAAGCGAAGAAAAACTGTTTTTT. Protein: CASSYAGSEEKLFF. This chain uses TRBV6-5 with TRBJ1-4; D ambiguous. Trimming took off 2 bases at V and 8 bases at J, with 12 bases between the two ends. There are 14 residues in the CDR3. The V gene's germline CDR1 is MNHEY and CDR2 SVGAGI.

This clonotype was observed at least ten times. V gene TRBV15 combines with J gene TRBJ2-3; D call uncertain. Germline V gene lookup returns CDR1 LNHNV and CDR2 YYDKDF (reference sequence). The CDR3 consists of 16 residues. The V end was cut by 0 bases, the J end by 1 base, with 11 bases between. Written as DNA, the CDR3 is TGTGCCACCAGCAGAGAGGGCAGCGTGGGCACAGATACGCAGTATTTT. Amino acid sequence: CATSREGSVGTDTQYF.

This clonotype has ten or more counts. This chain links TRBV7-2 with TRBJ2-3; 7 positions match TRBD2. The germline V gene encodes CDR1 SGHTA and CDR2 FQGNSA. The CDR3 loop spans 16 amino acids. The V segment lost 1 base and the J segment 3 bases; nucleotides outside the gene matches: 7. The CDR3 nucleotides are TGTGCCAGCAGCTTAGTTCCTAGCGGAAATACAGATACGCAGTATTTT. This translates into CASSLVPSGNTDTQYF. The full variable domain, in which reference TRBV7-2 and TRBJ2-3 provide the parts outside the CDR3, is GAGVSQSPSNKVTEKGKDVELRCDPISGHTALYWYRQSLGQGLEFLIYFQGNSAPDKSGLPSDRFSAERTGGSVSTLTIQRTQQEDSAVYLCASSLVPSGNTDTQYFGPGTRLTVL.

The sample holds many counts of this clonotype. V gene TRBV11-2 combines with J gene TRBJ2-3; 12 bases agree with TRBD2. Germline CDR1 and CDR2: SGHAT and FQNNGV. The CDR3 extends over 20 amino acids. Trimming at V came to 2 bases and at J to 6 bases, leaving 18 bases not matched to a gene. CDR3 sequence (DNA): TGTGCCAGCAGCTTAATGGGGCGACTAGCGGGAGAGTATTACACTGATACGCAGTATTTT. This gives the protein CASSLMGRLAGEYYTDTQYF.

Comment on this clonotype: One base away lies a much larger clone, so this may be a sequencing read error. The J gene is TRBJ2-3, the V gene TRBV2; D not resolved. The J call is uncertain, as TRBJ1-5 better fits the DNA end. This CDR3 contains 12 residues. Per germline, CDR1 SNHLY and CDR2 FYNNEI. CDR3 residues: CASRVSTDTQHF. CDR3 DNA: TGTGCCAGCAGGGTCAGCACAGATACGCAGCATTTT.

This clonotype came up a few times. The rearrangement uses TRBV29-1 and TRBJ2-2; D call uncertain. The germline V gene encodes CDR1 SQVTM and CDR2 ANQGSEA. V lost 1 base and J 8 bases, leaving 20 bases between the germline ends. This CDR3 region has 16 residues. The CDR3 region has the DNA TGCAGCGTTGAAGTTCCCCGTTTAAGGGCCGGAGGGGAGCTGTTTTTT. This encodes CSVEVPRLRAGGELFF.

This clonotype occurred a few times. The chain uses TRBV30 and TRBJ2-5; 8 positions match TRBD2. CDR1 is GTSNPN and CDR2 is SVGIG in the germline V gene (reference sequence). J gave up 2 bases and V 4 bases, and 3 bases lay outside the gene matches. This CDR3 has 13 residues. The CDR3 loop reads CAWKREWQETQYF. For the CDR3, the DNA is TGTGCCTGGAAGCGGGAGTGGCAAGAGACCCAGTACTTC.

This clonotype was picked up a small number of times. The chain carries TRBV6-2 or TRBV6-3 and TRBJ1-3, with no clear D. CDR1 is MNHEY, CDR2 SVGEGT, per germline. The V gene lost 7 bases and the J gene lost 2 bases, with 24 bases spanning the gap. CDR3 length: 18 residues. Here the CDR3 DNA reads TGTGCCAGCATTCAAGCCCCAATGACGGACGGTCCTGGAAACACCATATATTTT. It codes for CASIQAPMTDGPGNTIYF.

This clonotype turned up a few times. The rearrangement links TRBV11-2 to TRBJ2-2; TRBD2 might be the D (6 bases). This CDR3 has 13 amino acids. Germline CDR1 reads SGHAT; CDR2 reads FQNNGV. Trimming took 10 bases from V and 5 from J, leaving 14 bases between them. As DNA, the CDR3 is TGTGCCACCAGAAGAGGGAGGACCGGGGAGCTGTTTTTT. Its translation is CATRRGRTGELFF. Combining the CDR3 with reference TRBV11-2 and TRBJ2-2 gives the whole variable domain EAGVAQSPRYKIIEKRQSVAFWCNPISGHATLYWYQQILGQGPKLLIQFQNNGVVDDSQLPKDRFSAERLKGVDSTLKIQPAKLEDSAVYLCATRRGRTGELFFGEGSRLTVL.

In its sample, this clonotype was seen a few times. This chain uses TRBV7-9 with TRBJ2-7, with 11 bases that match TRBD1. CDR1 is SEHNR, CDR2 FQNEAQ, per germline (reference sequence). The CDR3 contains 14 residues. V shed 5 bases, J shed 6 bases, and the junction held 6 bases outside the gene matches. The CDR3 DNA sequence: TGTGCCAGCAGCCCTAGGACAGGGGGCAGCGAGCAGTACTTC. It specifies CASSPRTGGSEQYF.